The rows below give T cell receptor beta chains drawn from one sample of a study of tumor-infiltrating lymphocytes in localized non-small cell lung cancer. Clones were read by immunoSEQ multiplex PCR, and TCRdb kept only the in-frame ones, dropping some. The sample has approximately 3,800 clones; 60% to 75% are singletons. Input material: uninvolved lung tissue not adjacent to the tumor. The receptors shown here come from a human donor with non-small cell lung cancer. Both conserved end residues are part of each CDR3. The D gene is left open where the match is weak. Some rows have no size entry. The others give once, few or many, or a class for an expanded clone.

d_call j_call v_call clone_size cdr3_aa cdr3_nt
TRBD1 TRBJ1-2 TRBV27 once CASSPRDRLGYTF TGTGCCAGCAGTCCCCGGGACAGACTCGGCTACACCTTC
TRBD1 TRBJ2-7 TRBV15 large CATSRETGKAYEQYF TGTGCCACCAGCAGAGAGACAGGGAAAGCCTACGAGCAGTACTTC
. TRBJ2-5 TRBV11-3 few CASSLYPAETQYF TGTGCCAGCAGCTTATACCCAGCGGAGACCCAGTACTTC
TRBD1 TRBJ2-1 TRBV5-4 . CASSQTGTGYNEQFF TGTGCCAGCAGCCAGACCGGGACAGGGTACAATGAGCAGTTCTTC
. TRBJ2-2 TRBV2 . CASREGRSTGELFF TGTGCCAGCAGGGAGGGCCGAAGCACCGGGGAGCTGTTTTTT
. TRBJ1-1 TRBV5-1 once CASSLSIGNTEAFF TGCGCCAGCAGCTTGTCGATCGGGAACACTGAAGCTTTCTTT
. TRBJ2-1 TRBV7-9 . CASSLVLDYNEQFF TGTGCCAGCAGCTTAGTCCTAGACTACAATGAGCAGTTCTTC
. TRBJ1-1 TRBV7-2 medium-sized CASRRTAAEAFF TGTGCCAGCAGGCGGACTGCGGCTGAAGCTTTCTTT
TRBD2 TRBJ2-7 TRBV7-8 . CASSLAASGVDEQYF TGTGCCAGCAGCTTAGCCGCTAGCGGTGTCGACGAGCAGTACTTC
. TRBJ1-6 TRBV5-1 . CASSSGINNSPLHF TGCGCCAGCAGCTCCGGGATTAACAATTCGCCCCTCCACTTT
. TRBJ2-3 TRBV28 . CASSFDTQYF TGTGCCAGCAGTTTTGATACGCAGTATTTT
. TRBJ2-2 TRBV29-1 once CSVWTANTGELFF TGCAGCGTTTGGACCGCGAACACCGGGGAGCTGTTTTTT
. TRBJ1-5 TRBV5-6 . CASSLAGVQGQPQHF TGTGCCAGCAGCTTGGCAGGGGTGCAAGGTCAGCCCCAGCATTTT
TRBD2 TRBJ2-2 TRBV7-8 . CASSSERGHGELFF TGTGCCAGCAGCTCAGAGCGGGGTCACGGGGAGCTGTTTTTT
TRBD1 TRBJ2-5 TRBV4-1 few CASSQDPGQGAGETQYF TGCGCCAGCAGCCAAGATCCGGGACAGGGGGCCGGAGAGACCCAGTACTTC
. TRBJ1-4 TRBV7-2 . CASSSADSQSEKLFF TGTGCCAGCAGCTCCGCCGACAGCCAGTCCGAAAAACTGTTTTTT
. TRBJ2-3 TRBV7-2 . CASRPDYYTDTQYF TGTGCCAGCAGGCCTGACTATTACACAGATACGCAGTATTTT
. TRBJ1-6 TRBV19 . CASSIANSPLHF TGTGCCAGTAGTATCGCCAATTCACCCCTCCACTTT
. TRBJ2-2 TRBV5-1 . CASSLDNPDTGELFF TGCGCCAGCAGCTTGGACAACCCGGACACCGGGGAGCTGTTTTTT
. TRBJ2-5 TRBV5-6 . CASSLGQGAETQYF TGTGCCAGCAGCTTGGGCCAGGGTGCGGAGACCCAGTACTTC
. TRBJ2-4 TRBV6-5 . CASSYSLGAKNIQYF TGTGCCAGCAGTTACTCGCTGGGAGCCAAAAACATTCAGTACTTC
TRBD1 TRBJ2-6 TRBV19 few CASRTGSSGANVLTF TGTGCCAGTCGGACAGGTTCTTCGGGGGCCAACGTCCTGACTTTC
. TRBJ1-2 TRBV28 . CASSLVRQRYTF TGTGCCAGCAGTTTAGTCAGGCAACGCTACACCTTC
. TRBJ1-5 TRBV19 . CASSITGYSNQPQHF TGTGCCAGTAGTATAACGGGGTATAGCAATCAGCCCCAGCATTTT
. TRBJ2-1 TRBV7-3 . CASSLTSGRNEQFF TGTGCCAGCAGCTTAACATCAGGGAGGAATGAGCAGTTCTTC
TRBD1 TRBJ2-1 TRBV5-3 . CARSFYLDRGDYNEQFF TGTGCCAGAAGCTTCTACCTGGACAGGGGCGATTACAATGAGCAGTTCTTC
. TRBJ1-5 TRBV5-6 . CASSSFIRNQPQHF TGTGCCAGCAGCTCCTTTATTAGGAATCAGCCCCAGCATTTT
. TRBJ2-7 TRBV5-1 . CASSLVQGSQDEQYF TGCGCCAGCAGCTTGGTTCAGGGGAGTCAGGACGAGCAGTACTTC
TRBD1 TRBJ1-2 TRBV7-8 few CASSAYRGGGYTF TGTGCCAGCAGCGCCTACAGGGGAGGGGGCTACACCTTC
. TRBJ2-6 TRBV19 . CASSPRQESGANVLTF TGTGCCAGTAGTCCGCGACAGGAATCTGGGGCCAACGTCCTGACTTTC
TRBD1 TRBJ2-7 TRBV7-2 . CASTTGVSYEQYF TGTGCCAGCACCACAGGGGTATCCTACGAGCAGTACTTC
. TRBJ2-7 TRBV6-1 . CASSPRGQLYEQYF TGTGCCAGCAGTCCCAGAGGACAGCTCTACGAGCAGTACTTC
. TRBJ2-7 TRBV5-1 . CASSLVAGYLYEQYF TGCGCCAGCAGCTTGGTGGCAGGGTATCTATACGAGCAGTACTTC
. TRBJ2-3 TRBV29-1 . CSVERRGTQYF TGCAGCGTGGAACGGAGGGGTACGCAGTATTTT
TRBD1 TRBJ2-2 TRBV5-1 . CASSSSGTGDTGELFF TGCGCCAGCAGCTCATCCGGGACAGGGGACACCGGGGAGCTGTTTTTT
. TRBJ1-5 TRBV9 . CASSGGGGLDPSNQPQHF TGTGCCAGCAGCGGTGGGGGCGGCCTCGATCCGTCCAATCAGCCCCAGCATTTT
TRBD2 TRBJ2-7 TRBV9 once CASSVAAGGDEQYF TGTGCCAGCAGCGTAGCCGCGGGAGGGGACGAGCAGTACTTC
TRBD1 TRBJ2-7 TRBV6-1 once CASSAMGTGGDEQYF TGTGCCAGCAGTGCAATGGGGACAGGGGGCGACGAGCAGTACTTC
TRBD1 TRBJ2-4 TRBV5-1 . CASSSDRVGIQYF TGCGCCAGCAGCTCGGACAGGGTTGGCATTCAGTACTTC
TRBD1 TRBJ1-5 TRBV6-5 . CASKRDSTGNQPQHF TGTGCCAGCAAGAGGGACAGCACGGGCAATCAGCCCCAGCATTTT
. TRBJ2-5 TRBV20-1 . CSASGGETQYF TGCAGTGCTAGCGGAGGAGAGACCCAGTACTTC
TRBD1 TRBJ2-7 TRBV5-1 . CASSIGITTGTANYEQYF TGCGCCAGCAGCATAGGGATCACTACCGGGACAGCTAACTACGAGCAGTACTTC
TRBD1 TRBJ1-2 TRBV28 . CASRQGNNYGYTF TGTGCCAGCCGACAGGGGAACAACTATGGCTACACCTTC
TRBD1 TRBJ2-4 TRBV6-5 . CASSSPGQGQNIQYF TGTGCCAGCAGTTCACCGGGACAGGGGCAAAACATTCAGTACTTC
. TRBJ2-7 TRBV11-2 . CASSLESSGLSYEQYF TGTGCCAGCAGCTTAGAGAGTTCGGGTCTCTCCTACGAGCAGTACTTC
TRBD2 TRBJ2-3 TRBV6-6 . CASRTSGVGTDTQYF TGTGCCAGCAGAACTAGCGGGGTTGGAACAGATACGCAGTATTTT
. TRBJ2-7 TRBV7-4 . CASSPRGQLYEQYF TGTGCCAGCAGTCCCAGAGGACAGCTCTACGAGCAGTACTTC
. TRBJ2-5 TRBV14 . CASSQDSGAETQYF TGTGCCAGCAGCCAAGATTCAGGGGCAGAGACCCAGTACTTC
. TRBJ2-1 TRBV7-3 . CASSLGQYNEQFF TGTGCCAGCAGCTTAGGGCAGTACAATGAGCAGTTCTTC
. TRBJ2-3 TRBV2 . CASSDQGRTDTQYF TGTGCCAGCAGTGACCAGGGGAGGACAGATACGCAGTATTTT
. TRBJ2-7 TRBV6-5 . CASARSSSYEQYF TGTGCCAGCGCAAGGAGTAGCTCCTACGAGCAGTACTTC
TRBD2 TRBJ2-5 TRBV7-6 few CASSLKAGPETQYF TGTGCCAGCAGCTTGAAAGCGGGACCCGAGACCCAGTACTTC
. TRBJ2-7 TRBV5-6 . CASSARPLWDGSSYEQYF TGTGCCAGCAGCGCCAGGCCATTATGGGACGGGAGCTCCTACGAGCAGTACTTC
. TRBJ2-5 TRBV29-1 . CSVEKGYETQYF TGCAGCGTTGAAAAGGGATACGAGACCCAGTACTTC
TRBD1 TRBJ2-2 TRBV5-1 . CASSFRTGEPGELFF TGCGCCAGCAGCTTTAGGACAGGGGAGCCCGGGGAGCTGTTTTTT
TRBD2 TRBJ2-2 TRBV28 . CASTGGGHSTGELFF TGTGCCAGCACCGGGGGGGGCCATAGCACCGGGGAGCTGTTTTTT
. TRBJ2-1 TRBV28 . CASSFQGYNEQFF TGTGCCAGCAGTTTTCAGGGTTACAATGAGCAGTTCTTC
. TRBJ1-1 TRBV5-1 . CASSLWTIPNTEAFF TGCGCCAGCAGCTTGTGGACAATTCCGAACACTGAAGCTTTCTTT
. TRBJ2-6 TRBV13 . CASGRTGANVLTF TGTGCCAGCGGGAGAACTGGGGCCAACGTCCTGACTTTC